What follows is one T cell receptor (beta chain) and its context. Its antigen is unidentified. This CDR3 spans 14 amino acids. Germline CDR1 is DFQATT and CDR2 is SNEGSKA (reference sequence). Losses at the gene ends were 6 bases for V and 5 bases for J; bases not matched to a gene: 9. The data were taken from a study of T cells in Graves' hyperthyroidism and ophthalmopathy. Study summary: Any treatment followed the collection of peripheral blood at initial diagnosis.

The study included ophthalmopathy patients with Clinical Activity Score at least 3, NOSPECS grade at least 4 and duration under 3 months. Findings and caveats of the study: Ophthalmopathy was distinguished from stable hyperthyroidism by 13 V-J signatures.

TCR beta CDR3 regions were amplified from RNA transcripts. The HTBI primer set drove a first-round RT-PCR of the TCR CDR3. TCRdb re-called the multiplex PCR reads with MiXCR, one entry per CDR3 protein. The sample has roughly 640,000 distinct CDR3 sequences; more than 15% are singletons. The TCR originated in a woman aged 40 to 55 with Graves' ophthalmopathy. The chain employs TRBV20-1 and TRBJ2-2; 7 nucleotides line up with TRBD1. Source material: blood. The DNA of the CDR3 is TGCAGTGCACCTAACAGGGGACGGACCGGGGAGCTGTTTTTT. Translated, it gives CSAPNRGRTGELFF.